Given below is one TCR beta chain in context. Its antigen is undetermined. Profiling relied on immunoSEQ multiplex PCR, and the TCRdb table lists in-frame clones only, not all of them. The sample shows around 65,000 clones, about three quarters of them seen only once. Autoimmune disease history or systemic immunosuppression led to patient exclusion. The data were taken from a study of OX40 agonist ivuxolimab in advanced cancers. Across the study: The group had a mean age of around 64 years, ranged from 23 to 79, and was 80% to 85% male.

J was trimmed by 2 bases and V by 5 bases; bases with no gene match: 13. Looked up from germline, CDR1 is MNHEY and CDR2 is SMNVEV (reference sequence). The CDR3 covers 17 residues. Study conclusions and caveats: Specificity for antigen went undetermined in the expanded peripheral T cells. There was clonal expansion of CD4+ and CD8+ blood T cells by week 6 at 0.1 to 3.0 mg/kg.

This material consisted of CD4+ or CD8+ T cells sorted from blood, taken in a trial of the OX40 agonist ivuxolimab. The receptor's source is an adult with an advanced solid tumor such as melanoma, head and neck, liver or kidney cancer. This chain links TRBV27 with TRBJ2-7; 9 positions match TRBD2. CDR3 loop: CASSNGWGRTSAYEQYF. CDR3 bases: TGTGCCAGCAGTAATGGGTGGGGTCGGACTAGCGCCTACGAGCAGTACTTC.